The 15 T cell receptor beta chains below all came from one sample that was sequenced in a study of PD-L1 blockade in urothelial cancer. TCRdb keeps only in-frame clones here, not all; method: immunoSEQ multiplex PCR. This sample yields around 82,000 clones, of which roughly 84% are seen a single time; 2% to 2.5% belongs to the top ten. Indicated time point: pretreatment peripheral blood. The sample in question was PBMCs, obtained around atezolizumab (anti-PD-L1) treatment. These TCRs come from a man aged 60 to 75 with urothelial cancer.

This clone turned up a few times. This rearrangement joins TRBV11-2 to TRBJ1-1, with D uncertain. The length of the CDR3 is 11 residues. The V end lost 5 bases, the J end lost 8 bases, and 9 bases lay between the germline ends. CDR1 SGHAT and CDR2 FQNNGV come from the germline V gene. The CDR3 nucleotides are TGTGCCAGCAGCAATTATCGGGAAGCTTTCTTT. It is translated as CASSNYREAFF.

This chain joins TRBV20-1 and TRBJ2-3; possible D gene TRBD2, 6 bases. The CDR3 has 11 residues. The germline V and J ends were trimmed by 3 bases and 11 bases, with 12 bases remaining between them. Germline values: CDR1 DFQATT, CDR2 SNEGSKA (reference sequence). The chain's CDR3 is CSASLGRGQYF. CDR3 in DNA: TGCAGTGCTAGTCTAGGGCGGGGGCAGTATTTT.

V is TRBV4-1 and J is TRBJ2-7; 8 bases match TRBD1. Germline V gene lookup returns CDR1 MGHRA and CDR2 YSYEKL. The CDR3 length is 19 residues. V was pared by 0 bases and J by 4 bases, with 17 bases of the junction left unmatched. This CDR3 is CASSQDFGTGYSTGYEQYF. The DNA for the CDR3 is TGCGCCAGCAGCCAAGATTTCGGGACAGGATACTCTACGGGGTACGAGCAGTACTTC.

The gene calls are TRBV5-1 and TRBJ1-5; D remains unclear. CDR1 and CDR2 from the germline V gene are SGHRS and YFSETQ. The CDR3 is 13 amino acids. Deletions cut 0 bases from V and 5 bases from J, with 6 bases between. The DNA of the CDR3 is TGCGCCAGCAGCTTGGCCCAGGATCAGCCCCAGCATTTT. This translates into CASSLAQDQPQHF.

The V and J genes are TRBV27 and TRBJ2-1; 10 nucleotides line up with TRBD2. With 0 bases clipped from V and 10 bases from J, the junction kept 6 bases outside the gene matches. The CDR3 length is 15 residues. Germline V lookup: CDR1 MNHEY, CDR2 SMNVEV (reference sequence). The CDR3 region is CASSLSTSGAWEQFF. The CDR3 nucleotides read TGTGCCAGCAGTTTATCAACTAGCGGGGCCTGGGAGCAGTTCTTC.

CDR3 nucleotides: TGTGCCAGCAGCTTAGTAGCGGGAGGCGGAAATGAGCAGTTCTTC. It codes for CASSLVAGGGNEQFF. The rearrangement uses TRBV7-2 and TRBJ2-1, with TRBD2 identical over 10 bases. Losses at the gene ends were 1 base for V and 7 bases for J; bases not matched to a gene: 4. This CDR3 is 15 amino acids long. CDR1 and CDR2 (germline): SGHTA, FQGNSA.

The chain links TRBV7-6 to TRBJ2-7; D possibly corresponds to TRBD1 (6 bases). CDR3 size: 14 residues. V lost 5 bases to trimming and J lost 1 base, with 12 bases between them. CDR1 and CDR2 from the germline V gene are SGHVS and FNYEAQ. The DNA of the CDR3 is TGTGCCAGCAGCGTCGCTACAGGGTCCTACGAGCAGTACTTC. Its protein product is CASSVATGSYEQYF.

The V gene is TRBV29-1, the J gene TRBJ2-3; 12 positions match TRBD2. The CDR3 consists of 18 residues. With 1 base clipped from V and 2 bases from J, the junction kept 10 bases outside the gene matches. CDR1 is SQVTM, CDR2 ANQGSEA, per germline. The CDR3 nucleotides are TGCAGCGTTGAAGCGGGCCGGACTAGCGGGATTACCACAGATACGCAGTATTTT. This translates into CSVEAGRTSGITTDTQYF.

The chain couples TRBV2 to TRBJ2-1; 8 nucleotides line up with TRBD2. The V and J ends lost 2 bases and 6 bases, in that order; junction bases with no gene match: 6. The CDR3 is made up of 15 amino acids. Germline CDR1 is SNHLY and CDR2 is FYNNEI. Here the CDR3 reads CASSEYGGATNEQFF. Written as DNA, the CDR3 is TGTGCCAGCAGTGAATACGGGGGGGCGACCAATGAGCAGTTCTTC.

J is TRBJ2-5 and V is TRBV30; 7 bases are shared with TRBD1. The CDR3 covers 13 residues. Germline V lookup: CDR1 GTSNPN, CDR2 SVGIG (reference sequence). With 4 bases clipped from V and 4 bases from J, the junction kept 6 bases outside the gene matches. CDR3 sequence reads: CAWTRRDRETQYF. The DNA for the CDR3 is TGTGCCTGGACACGCCGGGACAGAGAGACCCAGTACTTC. The full variable domain, its missing parts supplied by reference TRBV30 and TRBJ2-5, is SQTIHQWPATLVQPVGSPLSLECTVEGTSNPNLYWYRQAAGRGLQLLFYSVGIGQISSEVPQNLSASRPQDRQFILSSKKLLLSDSGFYLCAWTRRDRETQYFGPGTRLLVL.

This sequence joins TRBV25-1 and TRBJ2-2, with D possibly TRBD2 on 6 matching bases. The V gene's germline CDR1 is MGHDK and CDR2 SYGVNS. CDR3 size: 13 residues. V shed 6 bases and J shed 1 base, with 6 bases lying between them. Here the CDR3 DNA reads TGTGCCAGCAGGGAGGGGAACACCGGGGAGCTGTTTTTT. The encoded protein is CASREGNTGELFF.

The chain links TRBV6-5 to TRBJ2-7, with 8 bases identical to TRBD2. Per the germline V gene, CDR1 is MNHEY and CDR2 is SVGAGI. This CDR3 is built from 12 residues. Trimming at V came to 3 bases and at J to 9 bases, leaving 4 bases not matched to a gene. The CDR3 sequence: CASSYNSGGQYF. In nucleotides, the CDR3 is TGTGCCAGCAGTTATAACAGCGGGGGGCAGTACTTC.

This clone was found a few times. Other DNA sequences within the sample encode an identical CDR3. The chain couples TRBV5-1 to TRBJ1-1; 11 bases agree with TRBD1. Germline lookup yields CDR1 SGHRS and CDR2 YFSETQ. With 2 bases clipped from V and 4 bases from J, the junction kept 4 bases outside the gene matches. CDR3 size: 15 residues. The CDR3 sequence is CASSFGTGGFTEAFF. Here the CDR3 DNA reads TGCGCCAGCAGCTTCGGGACAGGGGGTTTCACTGAAGCTTTCTTT. The full variable domain, completed using reference TRBV5-1 and TRBJ1-1, is KAGVTQTPRYLIKTRGQQVTLSCSPISGHRSVSWYQQTPGQGLQFLFEYFSETQRNKGNFPGRFSGRQFSNSRSEMNVSTLELGDSALYLCASSFGTGGFTEAFFGQGTRLTVV.

The chain joins TRBV28 to TRBJ2-7; a weak D match, TRBD1 (6 bases). Trimming took off 4 bases at V and 0 bases at J, with 13 bases between the two ends. The CDR3 sequence is 15 residues long. Germline V gene sequence: CDR1 MDHEN, CDR2 SYDVKM. For the CDR3, the DNA is TGTGCCAGCAGTTCAGGGGCCAGGAGCTCCTACGAGCAGTACTTC. It specifies CASSSGARSSYEQYF.

J is TRBJ2-3 and V is TRBV5-4; D gene unclear. Deletions cut 3 bases from V and 2 bases from J, with 4 bases between. The CDR3 sequence is 12 residues long. CDR1 SGHNT and CDR2 YYREEE come from the germline V gene (reference sequence). The CDR3 is CASSYTTDTQYF. CDR3 bases: TGTGCCAGCAGCTACACCACAGATACGCAGTATTTT.